This T cell receptor beta chain originates from a study of blood T cell repertoires in COVID-19. Across the whole study: Samples came from the United States, Italy and Spain, spanning acute and convalescent COVID-19. Sources were T cells, B-cell-depleted T cells, or PBMCs; the material itself was cDNA or gDNA.

Per the original methods: The authors estimated nucleated cell counts from reference gene primer amplification. Some clones are missing from TCRdb's copy, which holds only in-frame ones; the method was immunoSEQ multiplex PCR. The V and J calls and the clone size are those of that table, but D and trimming were determined from the DNA. The table includes 100,000 to 150,000 clones, about 70% detected once. Deletions cut 6 bases from V and 5 bases from J, with 13 bases between. The CDR3 covers 13 residues. CDR1 and CDR2 from the germline V gene are SNHLY and FYNNEI. V usage is TRBV2 and J usage is TRBJ2-5; tentatively, D is TRBD1 (6 bases). This receptor was obtained from a woman aged 70 to 79 with acute or convalescent COVID-19. The source material was peripheral blood. The CDR3 loop is CASRDRLGETQYF. The CDR3 DNA is TGTGCCAGCAGAGACAGGTTGGGGGAGACCCAGTACTTC.